One and the same sample provided the 27 T cell receptor beta chains below, sequenced in a study of cytomegalovirus exposure and HLA in healthy donors. The PCR had 60 Vbeta and 13 Jbeta primers. The data were produced by immunoSEQ multiplex PCR, yet TCRdb's version contains in-frame clones alone and is incomplete. Here the sample spans roughly 180,000 clones, 85% being singletons. Sequenced sample: PBMCs. These receptors were collected from a boy aged 2 to 9 in good health and CMV-seronegative.

The V and J genes are TRBV6-1 and TRBJ2-3; D perhaps matches TRBD1 (5 bases). The CDR3 is 16 amino acids. In germline, CDR1 is MNHNS, CDR2 SASEGT. V was cut by 4 bases and J by 3 bases, with 17 bases left in between. CDR3 nucleotide sequence: TGTGCCAGCAGTGGACCCTTTGGGGCTGGAACAGATACGCAGTATTTT. It specifies CASSGPFGAGTDTQYF.

CDR3: CASSVDGTTGELFF. Written as DNA, the CDR3 is TGTGCCAGCAGTGTCGACGGGACTACCGGGGAGCTGTTTTTT. The rearrangement uses TRBV6-4 and TRBJ2-2, with TRBD2 as a possible D gene (6 bases). Germline V gene lookup returns CDR1 MRHNA and CDR2 SNTAGT. Trimming removed 4 bases at V and 5 bases at J, with 11 bases between. The CDR3 is 14 residues long.

The V call is TRBV18, the J call TRBJ1-4; TRBD1 matches at 7 bases. The CDR3 runs 17 residues. The junction had 10 bases not matched to a gene; V was cut back by 3 bases and J by 3 bases. The germline V gene encodes CDR1 KGHSH and CDR2 LQKENI. This CDR3 is CASSPLGGSGANEKLFF. CDR3 in DNA: TGTGCCAGCTCACCCCTAGGGGGCTCAGGGGCTAATGAAAAACTGTTTTTT.

The V and J genes are TRBV13 and TRBJ2-1; 12 bases map to TRBD2. J lost 8 bases, V lost 4 bases, and 6 bases had no gene match. Germline V gene sequence: CDR1 PRHDT, CDR2 FYEKMQ (reference sequence). This CDR3 comprises 15 residues. This CDR3 is CASSSRLAGVDEQFF. The DNA for the CDR3 is TGTGCCAGCAGCTCGAGACTAGCGGGAGTGGATGAGCAGTTCTTC.

The chain couples TRBV4-1 to TRBJ2-1; the match to TRBD2 covers 8 bases. The CDR3 extends over 15 amino acids. The V segment lost 5 bases and the J segment 8 bases; nucleotides outside the gene matches: 11. Germline-derived CDR1 and CDR2 are MGHRA and YSYEKL. The CDR3 nucleotides read TGCGCCAGCAGCGGGACCGGGACTAGTCTCTATGAGCAGTTCTTC. Translation gives CASSGTGTSLYEQFF.

The CDR3 protein is CASSREGLRDRDNEQFF. The CDR3 DNA reads as TGCGCCAGCAGCCGGGAGGGTTTGAGGGACAGGGACAATGAGCAGTTCTTC. V is TRBV4-1 and J is TRBJ2-1; 9 nucleotides match TRBD1. This CDR3 region has 17 residues. V lost 4 bases and J lost 5; bases outside the gene matches: 12. In germline, CDR1 is MGHRA, CDR2 YSYEKL.

The rearrangement links TRBV19 to TRBJ2-2, with 9 bases matching TRBD2. Germline V gene sequence: CDR1 LNHDA, CDR2 SQIVND (reference sequence). This CDR3 is built from 16 residues. V trimming: 2 bases; J trimming: 5 bases; junction bases outside the gene matches: 6. The CDR3 nucleotides read TGTGCCAGTAGTATAAGGCGGGGGGGCCAAACCGGGGAGCTGTTTTTT. Protein: CASSIRRGGQTGELFF.

This sequence joins TRBV30 and TRBJ2-7; perhaps TRBD1 as D (6 bases). V dropped 2 bases and J dropped 8 bases, with 16 bases sitting between them. CDR1 is GTSNPN and CDR2 is SVGIG in the germline V gene (reference sequence). The CDR3 totals 13 residues. Written as DNA, the CDR3 is TGTGCCTGGAGTCCACACAGGGTTCAGCAGCAGTACTTC. Translating it yields CAWSPHRVQQQYF.

The chain uses TRBV2 and TRBJ2-2; no reliable D call. Trimming stripped 1 base from V and 5 bases from J, with 8 bases between. The length of the CDR3 is 14 residues. Germline values: CDR1 SNHLY, CDR2 FYNNEI. The CDR3 spells CASSEGPLTGELFF. The CDR3 nucleotides are TGTGCCAGCAGTGAAGGGCCTTTGACCGGGGAGCTGTTTTTT.

In this sample, this clone turned up once. The chain carries TRBV12-5 and TRBJ2-1; possibly TRBD2 for D (7 bases). Germline values: CDR1 LGHNT, CDR2 FRNRAP. V shed 5 bases and J shed 4 bases, with 33 bases lying between them. The CDR3 consists of 21 residues. As DNA, the CDR3 is TGTGCTAGTGGTCTTTTCCCTGGCATGGGGGCGGGGGCTCGTCCTTACAATGAGCAGTTCTTC. Protein product: CASGLFPGMGAGARPYNEQFF.

The V gene is TRBV6-6, the J gene TRBJ1-5; 8 nucleotides line up with TRBD1. The CDR3 sequence is 13 residues long. The junction had 5 bases not matched to a gene; V was cut back by 6 bases and J by 7 bases. Germline CDR1 MNHNY, CDR2 SVGAGI (reference sequence). The CDR3 spells CASRTGEWQPQHF. The CDR3 DNA reads as TGTGCCAGCAGGACAGGGGAGTGGCAGCCCCAGCATTTT.

This sequence joins TRBV10-2 and TRBJ2-3, with 9 bases matching TRBD2. From germline, CDR1 is WSHSY and CDR2 SAAADI. The CDR3 covers 16 residues. V was clipped by 2 bases and J by 4 bases; unmatched bases: 7. The CDR3 DNA follows: TGCGCCAGCAGTGAGGCGGGAGGGCCAGGAGCAGATACGCAGTATTTT. It codes for CASSEAGGPGADTQYF.

This clone was detected once. The chain combines TRBV6-1 with TRBJ1-1, with 8 bases lining up with TRBD1. The germline V gene has CDR1 MNHNS and CDR2 SASEGT. The V segment lost 4 bases and the J segment 5 bases; nucleotides outside the gene matches: 6. The CDR3 has 14 residues. DNA for the CDR3: TGTGCCAGCAGTGGACAGGGGATGGGGACTGAAGCTTTCTTT. Translation: CASSGQGMGTEAFF.

V and J are TRBV28 and TRBJ1-5; the D is unclear. From germline, CDR1 is MDHEN and CDR2 SYDVKM. Deletions cut 1 base from V and 5 bases from J, with 9 bases between. The CDR3 spans 14 residues. The CDR3 protein is CASSLLARDQPQHF. CDR3 DNA sequence: TGTGCCAGCAGTTTATTAGCCCGGGATCAGCCCCAGCATTTT.

As concerns this clone: Other nucleotide sequences from this sample produce the same CDR3. This rearrangement joins TRBV4-1 to TRBJ2-6, with D maybe TRBD1 (6 bases). Trimming pared 0 bases from V and 2 bases from J, leaving 8 bases between. The CDR3 is 16 residues long. Germline values: CDR1 MGHRA, CDR2 YSYEKL. The DNA of the CDR3 is TGCGCCAGCAGCCAAGATGAGGGGGCTGGGGCCAACGTCCTGACTTTC. Protein product: CASSQDEGAGANVLTF.

The chain has TRBV6-6 and TRBJ1-2, with TRBD1 matching 7 bases. Germline assignment: CDR1 MNHNY and CDR2 SVGAGI (reference sequence). This CDR3 region has 13 residues. With 6 bases clipped from V and 3 bases from J, the junction kept 4 bases outside the gene matches. In DNA form, the CDR3 reads TGTGCCAGCAGCTCAGGGGGGCACTATGGCTACACCTTC. Amino acid sequence: CASSSGGHYGYTF.

This rearrangement joins TRBV27 to TRBJ2-2; maybe TRBD2 (6 bases). Germline CDR1 is MNHEY and CDR2 is SMNVEV (reference sequence). This CDR3 comprises 14 residues. Trimming pared 6 bases from V and 4 bases from J, leaving 12 bases between. CDR3 residues: CASSLAGSTGELFF. The CDR3 DNA sequence: TGTGCCAGCAGCCTGGCGGGGAGCACCGGGGAGCTGTTTTTT.

This clone was counted once. This sequence joins TRBV11-2 and TRBJ1-6; D gene unclear. This CDR3 spans 14 amino acids. V lost 5 bases to trimming and J lost 6 bases, with 11 bases between them. Per germline, CDR1 SGHAT and CDR2 FQNNGV. The CDR3 DNA reads TGTGCCAGCAGCCCCTCTAGGAGTAATTCACCCCTCCACTTT. Encoded protein: CASSPSRSNSPLHF.

The rearrangement links TRBV18 to TRBJ1-4; possibly TRBD1 for D (6 bases). Germline CDR1 KGHSH, CDR2 LQKENI. Trimming removed 1 base from V and 6 bases from J, with 18 bases in between. There are 17 residues in the CDR3. The CDR3 DNA sequence: TGTGCCAGCTCACCACGTACTCCCAGGGGATCATATGAAAAACTGTTTTTT. It encodes CASSPRTPRGSYEKLFF.

The chain uses TRBV6-5 and TRBJ2-2; 8 nucleotides match TRBD1. Germline CDR1 and CDR2: MNHEY and SVGAGI. Germline trimming cut 6 bases from V and 6 bases from J; bases unmatched to any gene: 6. This CDR3 spans 14 amino acids. CDR3 DNA: TGTGCCAGCAGGACCACAGGGGGAGCCGGGGAGCTGTTTTTT. Protein product: CASRTTGGAGELFF.

The V call is TRBV6-1, the J call TRBJ2-1; D might be TRBD2 (5 bases). Trimming left V 8 bases short and J 10 bases short, with 12 bases between. Germline lookup yields CDR1 MNHNS and CDR2 SASEGT. This CDR3 contains 11 residues. CDR3 loop: CASDLAYEQFF. DNA for the CDR3: TGTGCCAGCGATCTAGCATACGAGCAGTTCTTC.

The chain employs TRBV28 and TRBJ2-2, with 10 positions matching TRBD2. The CDR3 consists of 15 residues. The V segment lost 4 bases and the J segment 7 bases; nucleotides outside the gene matches: 6. The germline CDR1 and CDR2 sequences are MDHEN and SYDVKM. The DNA for the CDR3 is TGTGCCAGCAGTTACCTAGCGGGAGTTCACGGGGAGCTGTTTTTT. Its translation: CASSYLAGVHGELFF.

In its sample, this clone was seen once. V is TRBV5-1 and J is TRBJ1-4, with a possible D match to TRBD1 (6 bases). The CDR3 has 16 amino acids. V was pared by 4 bases and J by 6 bases, with 19 bases between. Germline V gene lookup returns CDR1 SGHRS and CDR2 YFSETQ. As DNA, the CDR3 is TGCGCCAGCAGCCTATCGGAAGGGCAGGGGTATGAAAAACTGTTTTTT. Encoded protein: CASSLSEGQGYEKLFF.

This clone was seen a handful of times. The chain uses TRBV2 and TRBJ2-3; 7 nucleotides line up with TRBD1. Trimming cost V 3 bases and J 2 bases; bases outside gene matches: 2. The germline V gene encodes CDR1 SNHLY and CDR2 FYNNEI. CDR3 length: 14 amino acids. The CDR3 sequence: CASSEDRLTDTQYF. CDR3 DNA: TGTGCCAGCAGTGAGGACAGGCTCACAGATACGCAGTATTTT. Full variable domain (rest looked up from reference TRBV2 and TRBJ2-3): EPEVTQTPSHQVTQMGQEVILRCVPISNHLYFYWYRQILGQKVEFLVSFYNNEISEKSEIFDDQFSVERPDGSNFTLKIRSTKLEDSAMYFCASSEDRLTDTQYFGPGTRLTVL.

This clone was found once. V gene TRBV28 combines with J gene TRBJ2-7, with TRBD1 matching over 8 bases. CDR3 size: 17 residues. V lost 3 bases and J lost 3; bases outside the gene matches: 13. CDR1 and CDR2 from the germline V gene are MDHEN and SYDVKM. The CDR3 bases are TGTGCCAGCAGTTTCGGGATACGGACAGGGATTAGCTACGAGCAGTACTTC. Its protein is CASSFGIRTGISYEQYF.

This chain joins TRBV29-1 and TRBJ1-4; 7 nucleotides line up with TRBD1. Germline V gene sequence: CDR1 SQVTM, CDR2 ANQGSEA. The CDR3 totals 16 residues. Trimming at V came to 3 bases and at J to 0 bases, leaving 7 bases not matched to a gene. The CDR3 bases are TGCAGCGTTGAGAATACAGGGGCCCCAACTAATGAAAAACTGTTTTTT. Its translation is CSVENTGAPTNEKLFF.

J is TRBJ2-1 and V is TRBV7-2; D perhaps matches TRBD2 (6 bases). Trimming took off 4 bases at V and 5 bases at J, with 15 bases between the two ends. The V gene's germline CDR1 is SGHTA and CDR2 FQGNSA. This CDR3 has 15 residues. CDR3 coding DNA: TGTGCCAGCAGCTCGCCTCCTTGGGAGGACAATGAGCAGTTCTTC. Translating gives CASSSPPWEDNEQFF.